These T cell receptor beta chains were read from a single sample in a study of blood T cell repertoires in COVID-19. Clones were sequenced by immunoSEQ multiplex PCR, and TCRdb holds only the in-frame ones, with some missing. The sample carries roughly 360,000 clones, more than 70% recorded once. The sequenced sample was PBMCs or T cells enriched from blood (not recorded which). The receptors here all came from a young man who had recovered from COVID-19. The CDR3 runs from the conserved cysteine through the conserved F or W. D genes are given only for firm matches. The size entry is marked missing in some rows and otherwise reads once, few, many or a size class.

V	size	J	D	length	DNA	CDR3
TRBV15	NA	TRBJ1-2	TRBD1	14	TGTGCCACCACCGGGACAGGGGGAATTTCTGGCTACACCTTC	CATTGTGGISGYTF
TRBV6-1	NA	TRBJ1-5	NA	15	TGTGCCAGCAGTGATCGGGGGGTTTTGGGTCAGCCCCAGCATTTT	CASSDRGVLGQPQHF
TRBV5-1	NA	TRBJ2-3	TRBD2	17	TGCGCCAGCAGCTTGGCCGTGCAGCGGGGGGTTCAAGATACGCAGTATTTT	CASSLAVQRGVQDTQYF
TRBV7-9	NA	TRBJ1-1	NA	15	TGTGCCAGCAGCTCACCTGATCAGGGGAGCACTGAAGCTTTCTTT	CASSSPDQGSTEAFF
TRBV11-3	NA	TRBJ2-3	TRBD2	18	TGTGCCAGCAGCTTTGGACTAGCGGGGGGTCCTAGCACAGATACGCAGTATTTT	CASSFGLAGGPSTDTQYF
TRBV27	NA	TRBJ1-2	NA	14	TGTGCCAGCAGTTTTCAGGGAGGCCCCTATGGCTACACCTTC	CASSFQGGPYGYTF
TRBV5-6	NA	TRBJ1-2	NA	13	TGTGCCAGCAGTTCGGCAGGCAACTATGGCTACACCTTC	CASSSAGNYGYTF
TRBV7-6	NA	TRBJ2-5	TRBD2	15	TGTGCCAGCACCCCGGCGGGCGGGGGCCAAGAGACCCAGTACTTC	CASTPAGGGQETQYF
TRBV9	once	TRBJ2-5	TRBD1	17	TGTGCCAGCAGCCCCCGGGGAGGGACAGGGACCCTAGAGACCCAGTACTTC	CASSPRGGTGTLETQYF
TRBV5-1	NA	TRBJ1-4	NA	14	TGCGCCAGCAGCTTGGCCGGGGGGAATCAAAAACTGTTTTTT	CASSLAGGNQKLFF
TRBV7-3	NA	TRBJ1-1	TRBD1	15	TGTGCCAGCAGCTTACAGGGGGCGGGTAGCACTGAAGCTTTCTTT	CASSLQGAGSTEAFF
TRBV7-9	NA	TRBJ2-2	NA	14	TGTGCCAGCAGGCAGGACAGAAACACCGGGGAGCTGTTTTTT	CASRQDRNTGELFF
TRBV5-1	NA	TRBJ2-2	NA	16	TGCGCCAGCAGCCCAGGGGGGTCCACAAACACCGGGGAGCTGTTTTTT	CASSPGGSTNTGELFF